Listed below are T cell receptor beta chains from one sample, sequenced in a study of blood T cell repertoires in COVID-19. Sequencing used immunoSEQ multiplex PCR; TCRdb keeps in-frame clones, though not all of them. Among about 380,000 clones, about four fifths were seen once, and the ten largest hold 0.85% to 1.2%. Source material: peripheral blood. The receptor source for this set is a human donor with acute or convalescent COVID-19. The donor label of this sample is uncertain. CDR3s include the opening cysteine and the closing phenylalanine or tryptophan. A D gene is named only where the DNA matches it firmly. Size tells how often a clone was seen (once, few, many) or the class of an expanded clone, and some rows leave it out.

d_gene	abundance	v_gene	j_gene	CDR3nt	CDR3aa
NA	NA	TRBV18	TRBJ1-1	TGTGCCAGCTCAGGGTTACCGGGCACTGAAGCTTTCTTT	CASSGLPGTEAFF
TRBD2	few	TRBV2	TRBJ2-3	TGTGCCAGCAGTGAAAGTGATGGGGACTACCTCATTCAATCTAGCACAGATACGCAGTATTTT	CASSESDGDYLIQSSTDTQYF
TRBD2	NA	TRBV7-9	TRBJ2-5	TGTGCCAGCAGCTTTACCCGACTAGCGGGTGACCAACAAGAGACCCAGTACTTC	CASSFTRLAGDQQETQYF
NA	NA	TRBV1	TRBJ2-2	TGCACCAGCAGCCGTATGGTTGCAGGGATTACCGGGGAGCTGTTTTTT	CTSSRMVAGITGELFF
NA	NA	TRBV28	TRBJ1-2	TGTGCCAGCAGTTTACCCCAGGTGAACTATGGCTACACCTTC	CASSLPQVNYGYTF
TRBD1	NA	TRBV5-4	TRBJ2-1	TGTGCCTGGGGACCGGGACAGTTCTACAATGAGCAGTTCTTC	CAWGPGQFYNEQFF
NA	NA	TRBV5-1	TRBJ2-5	TGCGCCAGCAGCTATTCGCCCCGAAGGGCGCGGACTGGGGAGACCCAGTACTTC	CASSYSPRRARTGETQYF
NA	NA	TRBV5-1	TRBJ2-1	TGCGCCAGCAGCCCGGTTCAGGGATCCTACAATGAGCAGTTCTTC	CASSPVQGSYNEQFF
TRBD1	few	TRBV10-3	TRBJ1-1	TGTGCCATCAGTGAGTCCGGACAGGGGATACGGACTGAAGCTTTCTTT	CAISESGQGIRTEAFF
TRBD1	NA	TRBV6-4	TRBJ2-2	TGTGCCAGCAGACCCCCGGACAGGGCTACGAACACCGGGGAGCTGTTTTTT	CASRPPDRATNTGELFF
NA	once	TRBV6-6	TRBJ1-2	TGTGCCAGCAGTTACGTCCCAAGAACAGAGGGCTACACCTTC	CASSYVPRTEGYTF
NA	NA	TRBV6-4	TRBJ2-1	TGTGCCAGCAGTGCCCTGGGTGGGACAAGCTCCTACAATGAGCAGTTCTTC	CASSALGGTSSYNEQFF
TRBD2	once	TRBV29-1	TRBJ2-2	TGCAGCGTGCGAACTAGCGGGAGCGGGGAGCTGTTTTTT	CSVRTSGSGELFF
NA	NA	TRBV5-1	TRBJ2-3	TGCGCCAGCAGCTTAAGGGGTTTAACCAGCACAGATACGCAGTATTTT	CASSLRGLTSTDTQYF
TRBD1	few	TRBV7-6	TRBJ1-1	TGTGCCAGCAGCTTGATTTCGCCAGACAGGGGGCTGGGCACTGAAGCTTTCTTT	CASSLISPDRGLGTEAFF
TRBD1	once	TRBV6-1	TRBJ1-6	TGTGCCAGCAGTGAGACCAGGGGGCGTTCACCCCTCCACTTT	CASSETRGRSPLHF
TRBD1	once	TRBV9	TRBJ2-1	TGTGCCAGCAGCGTAGCCGGGACAGGGGTCTACAATGAGCAGTTCTTC	CASSVAGTGVYNEQFF
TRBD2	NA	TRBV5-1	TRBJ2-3	TGCGCCAGCAGCTTGGGAGCGGGGCGGGGCACAGATACGCAGTATTTT	CASSLGAGRGTDTQYF
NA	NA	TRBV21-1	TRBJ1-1	TGTGCCAGCAGCCCCCCGTCAGGCTTGAACACTGAAGCTTTCTTT	CASSPPSGLNTEAFF
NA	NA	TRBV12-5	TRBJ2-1	TGTGCTAGTGGTCCCTCAGGGGTACGTGAGCAGTTCTTC	CASGPSGVREQFF
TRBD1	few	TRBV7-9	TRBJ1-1	TGTGCCAGCAGCGCCCGACAGGGGGGTACTGAAGCTTTCTTT	CASSARQGGTEAFF
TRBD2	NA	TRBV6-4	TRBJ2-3	TGTGCCAGCAGTCTTGGGACTAGCGGGAGAGGAGATACGCAGTATTTT	CASSLGTSGRGDTQYF
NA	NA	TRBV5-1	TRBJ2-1	TGCGCCAGCAGCCCCGCCCGCGGGTCACAGAAGAATGAGCAGTTCTTC	CASSPARGSQKNEQFF
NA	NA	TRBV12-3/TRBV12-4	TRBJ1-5	TGTGCCAGCAGATACAGGGAGATAGGGCCCCAGCATTTT	CASRYREIGPQHF
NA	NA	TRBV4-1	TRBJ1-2	TGCGCCAGCAGCCAAGACAATTCGGGGGTGGCGTATGGCTACACCTTC	CASSQDNSGVAYGYTF
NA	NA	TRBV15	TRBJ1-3	TGTGCCACCAGCAGAGATCAGGGGACATTAGGAAACACCATATATTTT	CATSRDQGTLGNTIYF
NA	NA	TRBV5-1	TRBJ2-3	TGCGCCAGCGCCTTACCAACAGGCACAGATACGCAGTATTTT	CASALPTGTDTQYF
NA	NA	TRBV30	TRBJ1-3	TGTGCCTGGAGCTCTGTAAACACCATATATTTT	CAWSSVNTIYF
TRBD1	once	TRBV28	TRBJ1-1	TGTGCCAGCAGTACAGGGGTTCGCACTGAAGCTTTCTTT	CASSTGVRTEAFF
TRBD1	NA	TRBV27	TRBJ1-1	TGTGCCAGCAGTTTAGGAAGGGGGCGAGTGAACACTGAAGCTTTCTTT	CASSLGRGRVNTEAFF
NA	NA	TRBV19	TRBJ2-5	TGTGCCCGGGCCAAGGACGGGAGTGAGACCCAGTACTTC	CARAKDGSETQYF